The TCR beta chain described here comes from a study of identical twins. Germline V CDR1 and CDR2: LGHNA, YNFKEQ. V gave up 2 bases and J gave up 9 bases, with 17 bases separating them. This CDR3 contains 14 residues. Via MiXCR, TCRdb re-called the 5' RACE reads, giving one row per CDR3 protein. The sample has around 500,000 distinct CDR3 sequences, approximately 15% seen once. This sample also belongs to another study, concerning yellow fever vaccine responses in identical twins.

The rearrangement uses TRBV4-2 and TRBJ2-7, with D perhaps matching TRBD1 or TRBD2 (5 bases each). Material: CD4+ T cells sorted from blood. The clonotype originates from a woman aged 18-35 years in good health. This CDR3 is CASSQTGPREGQYF. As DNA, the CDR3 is TGTGCCAGCAGCCAAACGGGGCCTCGGGAAGGGCAGTACTTC.